The 17 T cell receptor beta chains reported below all come from one sample, sequenced in a study of PD-L1 blockade in urothelial cancer. Using immunoSEQ multiplex PCR, the repertoire was profiled, and TCRdb retains in-frame clones only, with some absent. The sample lists tens of thousands of clones, 82% occurring once. The source material was PBMCs, sampled around atezolizumab (anti-PD-L1) treatment. These receptors were obtained from a man in his 60s with urothelial cancer.

This chain joins TRBV28 and TRBJ2-7; 8 bases map to TRBD1. J was trimmed by 3 bases and V by 7 bases; bases with no gene match: 5. The germline gives CDR1 MDHEN, CDR2 SYDVKM. The CDR3 covers 13 residues. The CDR3 nucleotides read TGTGCCAGCACGGACAGGGCCCTCTACGAGCAGTACTTC. It specifies CASTDRALYEQYF.

Only one count was recorded for this clone. The same CDR3 is also encoded by other DNA sequences in this sample. V and J are TRBV5-6 and TRBJ2-7, with TRBD1 identical over 8 bases. This CDR3 spans 15 amino acids. V lost 2 bases, J lost 0 bases, and 4 bases stayed unmatched. Germline lookup yields CDR1 SGHDT and CDR2 YYEEEE. The CDR3: CASSLGTGGSYEQYF. The CDR3 DNA reads as TGTGCCAGCAGCTTAGGAACAGGGGGCTCCTACGAGCAGTACTTC.

The gene calls are TRBV9 and TRBJ2-5; 9 bases are a match to TRBD2. The CDR3 is 16 amino acids. From germline, CDR1 is SGDLS and CDR2 YYNGEE. The J segment lost 5 bases and the V segment lost 0 bases, leaving 8 bases of the junction unmatched. As DNA, the CDR3 is TGTGCCAGCAGCGTAGGAGGTAGCGGGGGCTGGGAGACCCAGTACTTC. It yields the protein CASSVGGSGGWETQYF.

This clone was observed a handful of times. The DNA of the CDR3 is TGTGCCAGCAGCCCCCAGGTCGCAGATACGCAGTATTTT. It codes for CASSPQVADTQYF. The genes are TRBV7-9 and TRBJ2-3, with D hard to call. CDR3 size: 13 residues. Trimming left V 5 bases short and J 4 bases short, with 10 bases between. CDR1 is SEHNR and CDR2 is FQNEAQ in the germline V gene (reference sequence).

The chain carries TRBV18 and TRBJ1-1; D gene ambiguous. CDR1 KGHSH and CDR2 LQKENI come from the germline V gene. The CDR3 spans 13 residues. Between the trimmed V and J ends, which lost 7 bases and 4 bases, there was a span of 13 bases. CDR3: CASLLNPGTEAFF. CDR3 nucleotide sequence: TGTGCCAGCTTGCTAAATCCAGGCACTGAAGCTTTCTTT.

The chain carries TRBV28 and TRBJ2-3; 10 positions agree with TRBD2. From germline, CDR1 is MDHEN and CDR2 SYDVKM. The CDR3 is 15 residues long. Trimming cost V 3 bases and J 1 base; bases outside gene matches: 1. The CDR3 coding sequence is TGTGCCAGCAGTTTGCTAGCGGGGGGCACAGATACGCAGTATTTT. It is translated as CASSLLAGGTDTQYF.

This rearrangement joins TRBV7-9 to TRBJ1-3; 7 bases are shared with TRBD1. The V segment lost 1 base and the J segment 4 bases; nucleotides outside the gene matches: 16. CDR3 length: 19 amino acids. CDR1 and CDR2 (germline): SEHNR, FQNEAQ (reference sequence). Here the CDR3 reads CASSLGSRKQGNVGNTIYF. In DNA form, the CDR3 reads TGTGCCAGCAGCTTAGGATCTCGGAAACAGGGGAATGTGGGAAACACCATATATTTT.

The V and J genes are TRBV7-9 and TRBJ1-1, with TRBD1 matching over 7 bases. The CDR3 totals 18 residues. CDR1 and CDR2 from the germline V gene are SEHNR and FQNEAQ (reference sequence). The V gene end was trimmed by 5 bases and the J gene end by 1 base; junction bases not matched to a gene: 16. The CDR3 sequence is CASSPRSAGGEWNTEAFF. The DNA for the CDR3 is TGTGCCAGCAGCCCAAGATCGGCAGGGGGAGAATGGAACACTGAAGCTTTCTTT.

The chain employs TRBV11-2 and TRBJ1-1, with 9 positions matching TRBD1. This CDR3 region has 15 residues. Germline values: CDR1 SGHAT, CDR2 FQNNGV. With V trimmed by 5 bases and J by 9 bases, 13 bases remained unmatched. The CDR3 DNA reads as TGTGCCAGCAGCAAACTCCCCGGGACAGGGTTTCAAGCTTTCTTT. It is translated as CASSKLPGTGFQAFF.

The genes are TRBV13 and TRBJ1-1, with D tentatively TRBD1 (6 bases). This CDR3 spans 14 amino acids. Germline V gene data show CDR1 as PRHDT and CDR2 as FYEKMQ (reference sequence). V was cut by 0 bases and J by 5 bases, with 10 bases left in between. For the CDR3, the DNA is TGTGCCAGCAGCTTAGGCAGGGGAGGGACTGAAGCTTTCTTT. It codes for CASSLGRGGTEAFF.

The chain employs TRBV2 and TRBJ1-4; 7 bases line up with TRBD1. This CDR3 is built from 12 residues. The germline V gene encodes CDR1 SNHLY and CDR2 FYNNEI. The V gene end was trimmed by 6 bases and the J gene end by 11 bases; junction bases not matched to a gene: 6. The CDR3 protein is CASSATGTKLFF. CDR3 sequence (DNA): TGTGCCAGCAGCGCGACAGGGACGAAACTGTTTTTT.

In this sample, this clone turned up once. This rearrangement joins TRBV7-8 to TRBJ2-3; 9 nucleotides line up with TRBD2. Germline V gene data show CDR1 as SGHVS and CDR2 as FQNEAQ. The CDR3 length is 14 residues. V shed 6 bases and J 4 bases; nucleotides not matched to a gene: 5. The CDR3 protein is CASSLGLAPDTQYF. CDR3 bases: TGTGCCAGCAGTCTGGGACTAGCCCCAGATACGCAGTATTTT. Looking up the rest from reference TRBV7-8 and TRBJ2-3 gives the full variable domain: GAGVSQSPRYKVAKRGQDVALRCDPISGHVSLFWYQQALGQGPEFLTYFQNEAQLDKSGLPSDRFFAERPEGSVSTLKIQRTQQEDSAVYLCASSLGLAPDTQYFGPGTRLTVL.

This clone came up a few times. The gene calls are TRBV6-6 and TRBJ1-2; D gene uncertain. Trimming took off 8 bases at V and 6 bases at J, with 25 bases between the two ends. The CDR3 has 16 residues. Germline V gene sequence: CDR1 MNHNY, CDR2 SVGAGI (reference sequence). The CDR3, as DNA: TGTGCCAGCGGCTCAACCCGGGCCAGCGGAGATAATGGCTACACCTTC. It codes for CASGSTRASGDNGYTF.

V usage is TRBV19 and J usage is TRBJ1-2; D might be TRBD1 (5 bases). Deletions cut 1 base from V and 3 bases from J, with 12 bases between. The CDR3 spans 15 residues. Germline V lookup: CDR1 LNHDA, CDR2 SQIVND (reference sequence). CDR3 loop: CASSIGAGPYYGYTF. The CDR3 DNA follows: TGTGCCAGTAGTATAGGTGCAGGGCCGTACTATGGCTACACCTTC.

The V and J genes are TRBV5-1 and TRBJ1-4; D is uncertain. Germline-derived CDR1 and CDR2 are SGHRS and YFSETQ. Trimming removed 5 bases at V and 2 bases at J, with 7 bases between. This CDR3 contains 13 residues. The CDR3 DNA reads TGCGCCAGCAGACGGGGTACTAATGAAAAACTGTTTTTT. Protein sequence: CASRRGTNEKLFF.

This chain uses TRBV30 with TRBJ1-5, with D perhaps TRBD1 (6 bases). The CDR3 consists of 15 residues. With 3 bases removed from V and 4 bases from J, the gap between germline ends came to 16 bases. Germline CDR1 reads GTSNPN; CDR2 reads SVGIG (reference sequence). CDR3 amino acids: CAWSSGLQGNQPQHF. The CDR3 nucleotides are TGTGCCTGGAGCTCCGGTCTGCAGGGGAATCAGCCCCAGCATTTT.

The V gene is TRBV7-8, the J gene TRBJ2-7; D gene uncertain. Germline V CDR1 and CDR2: SGHVS, FQNEAQ. The CDR3 extends over 14 amino acids. The germline V and J ends were trimmed by 1 base and 0 bases, with 7 bases remaining between them. CDR3 region: CASSLGSSSYEQYF. The DNA for the CDR3 is TGTGCCAGCAGCTTAGGTAGTAGCTCCTACGAGCAGTACTTC.